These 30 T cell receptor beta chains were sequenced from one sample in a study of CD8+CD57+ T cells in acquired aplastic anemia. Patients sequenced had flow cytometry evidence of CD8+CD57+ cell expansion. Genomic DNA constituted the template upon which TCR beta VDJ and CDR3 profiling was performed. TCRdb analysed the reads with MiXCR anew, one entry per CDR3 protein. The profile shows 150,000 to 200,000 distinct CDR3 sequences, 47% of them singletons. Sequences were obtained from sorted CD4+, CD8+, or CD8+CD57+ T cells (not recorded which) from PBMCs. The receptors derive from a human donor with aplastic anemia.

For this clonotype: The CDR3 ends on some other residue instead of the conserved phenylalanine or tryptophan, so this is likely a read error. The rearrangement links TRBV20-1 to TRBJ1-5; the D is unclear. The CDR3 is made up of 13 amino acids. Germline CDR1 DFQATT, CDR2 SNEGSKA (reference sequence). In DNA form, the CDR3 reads TGCAGCGCTAGTAGAGAAGGCGGGCAGCCCCAGCATTCT. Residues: CSASREGGQPQHS.

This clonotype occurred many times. The CDR3 is CASSFDGETQYF. Written as DNA, the CDR3 is TGTGCCAGCAGTTTCGATGGAGAGACCCAGTACTTC. The chain carries TRBV27 and TRBJ2-5; D uncertain. This CDR3 is built from 12 residues. CDR1 is MNHEY and CDR2 is SMNVEV in the germline V gene (reference sequence). Deletions cut 3 bases from V and 4 bases from J, with 6 bases between.

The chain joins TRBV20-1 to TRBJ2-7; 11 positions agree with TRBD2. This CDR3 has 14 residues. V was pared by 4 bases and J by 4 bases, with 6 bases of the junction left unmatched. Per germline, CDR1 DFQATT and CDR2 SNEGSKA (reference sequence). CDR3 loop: CSANRLAGQYEQYF. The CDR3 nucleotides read TGCAGTGCTAACCGACTAGCGGGACAATACGAGCAGTACTTC.

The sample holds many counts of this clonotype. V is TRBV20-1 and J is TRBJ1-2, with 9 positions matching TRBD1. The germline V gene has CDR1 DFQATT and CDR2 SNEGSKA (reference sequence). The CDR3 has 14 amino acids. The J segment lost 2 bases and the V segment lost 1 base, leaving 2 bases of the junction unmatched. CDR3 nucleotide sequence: TGCAGTGCTAGAGGGGGACAGGGAAACTATGGCTACACCTTC. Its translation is CSARGGQGNYGYTF.

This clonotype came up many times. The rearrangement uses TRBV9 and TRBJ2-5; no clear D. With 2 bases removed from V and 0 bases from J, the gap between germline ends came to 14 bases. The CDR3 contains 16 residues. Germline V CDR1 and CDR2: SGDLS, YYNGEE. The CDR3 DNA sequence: TGTGCCAGCAGCGTGGGGTCTTTGCGTAACCAAGAGACCCAGTACTTC. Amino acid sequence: CASSVGSLRNQETQYF. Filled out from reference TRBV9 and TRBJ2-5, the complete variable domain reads DSGVTQTPKHLITATGQRVTLRCSPRSGDLSVYWYQQSLDQGLQFLIQYYNGEERAKGNILERFSAQQFPDLHSELNLSSLELGDSALYFCASSVGSLRNQETQYFGPGTRLLVL.

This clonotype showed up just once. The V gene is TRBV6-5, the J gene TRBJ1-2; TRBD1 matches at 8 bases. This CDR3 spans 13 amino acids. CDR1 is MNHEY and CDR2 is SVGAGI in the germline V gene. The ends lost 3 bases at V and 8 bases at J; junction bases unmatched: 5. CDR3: CASSYQGAVGYTF. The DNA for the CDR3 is TGTGCCAGCAGTTATCAGGGGGCGGTCGGCTACACCTTC.

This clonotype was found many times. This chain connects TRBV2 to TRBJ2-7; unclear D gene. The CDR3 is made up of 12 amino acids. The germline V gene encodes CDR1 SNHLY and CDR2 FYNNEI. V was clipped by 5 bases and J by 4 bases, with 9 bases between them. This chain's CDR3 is CASSPTTYEQYF. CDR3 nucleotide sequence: TGTGCCAGCAGTCCAACAACGTACGAGCAGTACTTC.

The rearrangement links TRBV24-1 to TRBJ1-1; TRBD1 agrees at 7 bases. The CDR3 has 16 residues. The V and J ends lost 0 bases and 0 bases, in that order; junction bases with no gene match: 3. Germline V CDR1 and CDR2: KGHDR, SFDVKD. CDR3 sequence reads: CATSDLTGVLNTEAFF. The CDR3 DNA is TGTGCCACCAGTGATTTGACAGGGGTTCTGAACACTGAAGCTTTCTTT.

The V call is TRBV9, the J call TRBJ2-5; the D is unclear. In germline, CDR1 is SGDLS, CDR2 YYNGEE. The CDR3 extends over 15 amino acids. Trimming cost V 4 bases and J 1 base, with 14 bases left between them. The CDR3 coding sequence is TGTGCCAGCAGCTCCAGTGCACTGCGCCAAGAGACCCAGTACTTC. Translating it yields CASSSSALRQETQYF.

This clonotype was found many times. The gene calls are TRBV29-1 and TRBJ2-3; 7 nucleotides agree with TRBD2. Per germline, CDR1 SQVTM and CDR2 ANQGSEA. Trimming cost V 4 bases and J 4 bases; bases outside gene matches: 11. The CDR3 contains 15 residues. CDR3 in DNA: TGCAGCGTTGCTGCGGGAGTCTTAGGCGCAGATACGCAGTATTTT. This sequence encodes CSVAAGVLGADTQYF.

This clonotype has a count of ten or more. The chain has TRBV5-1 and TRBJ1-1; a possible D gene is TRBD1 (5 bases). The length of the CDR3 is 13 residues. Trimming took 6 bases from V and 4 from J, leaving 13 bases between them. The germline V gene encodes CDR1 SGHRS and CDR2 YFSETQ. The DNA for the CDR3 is TGCGCCAGCACGCGGGACCTGGGCACTGAAGCTTTCTTT. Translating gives CASTRDLGTEAFF.

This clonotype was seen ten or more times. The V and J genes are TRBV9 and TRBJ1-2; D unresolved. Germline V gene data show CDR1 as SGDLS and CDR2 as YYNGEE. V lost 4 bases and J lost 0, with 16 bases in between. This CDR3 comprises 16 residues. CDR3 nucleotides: TGTGCCAGCAGCCCCCACTCCGTGACCCCTAACTATGGCTACACCTTC. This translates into CASSPHSVTPNYGYTF.

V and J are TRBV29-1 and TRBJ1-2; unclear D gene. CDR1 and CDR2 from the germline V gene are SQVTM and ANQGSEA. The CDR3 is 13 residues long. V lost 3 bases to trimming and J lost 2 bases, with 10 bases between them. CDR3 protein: CSVDAVENYGYTF. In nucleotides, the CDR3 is TGCAGCGTTGATGCAGTGGAGAACTATGGCTACACCTTC.

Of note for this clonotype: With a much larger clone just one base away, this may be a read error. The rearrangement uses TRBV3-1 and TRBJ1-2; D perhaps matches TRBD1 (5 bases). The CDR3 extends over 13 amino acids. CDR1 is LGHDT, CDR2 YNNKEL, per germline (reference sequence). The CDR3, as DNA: TGTGTCAGCAGCCCCGGGGGACCGAATGGCTACACCTTC. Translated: CVSSPGGPNGYTF.

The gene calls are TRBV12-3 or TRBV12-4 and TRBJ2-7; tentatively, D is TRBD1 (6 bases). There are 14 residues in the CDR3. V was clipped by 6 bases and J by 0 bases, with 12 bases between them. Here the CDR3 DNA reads TGTGCCAGCAGACTCAGGGGAAGCTCCTACGAGCAGTACTTC. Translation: CASRLRGSSYEQYF.

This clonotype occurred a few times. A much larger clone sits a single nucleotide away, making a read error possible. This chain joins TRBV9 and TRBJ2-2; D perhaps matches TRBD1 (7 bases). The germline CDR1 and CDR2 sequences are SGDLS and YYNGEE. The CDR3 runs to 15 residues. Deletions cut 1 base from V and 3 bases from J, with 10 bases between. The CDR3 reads CASSVCGTDTGELFF. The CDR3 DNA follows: TGTGCCAGCAGCGTATGCGGGACAGACACCGGGGAGCTGTTTTTT. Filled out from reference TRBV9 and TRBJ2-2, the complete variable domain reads DSGVTQTPKHLITATGQRVTLRCSPRSGDLSVYWYQQSLDQGLQFLIQYYNGEERAKGNILERFSAQQFPDLHSELNLSSLELGDSALYFCASSVCGTDTGELFFGEGSRLTVL.

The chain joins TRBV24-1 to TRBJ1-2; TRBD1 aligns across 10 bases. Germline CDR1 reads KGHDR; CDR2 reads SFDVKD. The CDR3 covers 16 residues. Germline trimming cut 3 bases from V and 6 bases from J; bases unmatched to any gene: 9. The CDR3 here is CATSDGTGDTVNGYTF. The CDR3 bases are TGTGCCACCAGTGATGGGACAGGGGACACAGTGAATGGCTACACCTTC.

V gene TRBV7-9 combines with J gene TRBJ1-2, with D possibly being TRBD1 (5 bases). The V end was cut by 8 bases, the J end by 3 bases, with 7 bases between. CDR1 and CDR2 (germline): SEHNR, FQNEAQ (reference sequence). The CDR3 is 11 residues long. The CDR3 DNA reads TGTGCCAGCGGGACGGACTATGGCTACACCTTC. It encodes CASGTDYGYTF.

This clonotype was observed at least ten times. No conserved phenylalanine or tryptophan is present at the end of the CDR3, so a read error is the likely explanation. The CDR3 spells CSALLQGPEQYL. CDR3 in DNA: TGCAGTGCCTTATTACAGGGCCCCGAGCAGTACCTC. The V gene is TRBV20-1, the J gene TRBJ2-7, with TRBD1 as a possible D gene (6 bases). Between the trimmed V and J ends, which lost 6 bases and 6 bases, there was a span of 15 bases. The CDR3 spans 12 residues. Germline V gene sequence: CDR1 DFQATT, CDR2 SNEGSKA (reference sequence).

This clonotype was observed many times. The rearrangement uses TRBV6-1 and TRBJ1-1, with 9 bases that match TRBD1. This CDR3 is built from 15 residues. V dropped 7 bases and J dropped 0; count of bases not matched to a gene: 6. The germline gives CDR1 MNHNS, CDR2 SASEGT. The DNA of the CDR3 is TGTGCCAGCAAAAGAGACAGGGGGATGAACACTGAAGCTTTCTTT. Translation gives CASKRDRGMNTEAFF.

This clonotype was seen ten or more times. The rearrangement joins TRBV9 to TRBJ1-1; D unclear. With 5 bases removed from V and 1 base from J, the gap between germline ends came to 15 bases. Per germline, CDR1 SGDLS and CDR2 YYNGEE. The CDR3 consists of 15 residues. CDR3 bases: TGTGCCAGCAGGGCGTTGGAAAGTGGGAACACTGAAGCTTTCTTT. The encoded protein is CASRALESGNTEAFF.

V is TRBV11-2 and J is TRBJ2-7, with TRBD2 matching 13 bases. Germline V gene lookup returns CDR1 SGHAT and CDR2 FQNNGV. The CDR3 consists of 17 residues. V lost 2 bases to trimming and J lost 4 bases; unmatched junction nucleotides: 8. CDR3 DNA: TGTGCCAGCAGCTTAAACGTGGGACTAGCGGGAAGATACGAGCAGTACTTC. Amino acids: CASSLNVGLAGRYEQYF.

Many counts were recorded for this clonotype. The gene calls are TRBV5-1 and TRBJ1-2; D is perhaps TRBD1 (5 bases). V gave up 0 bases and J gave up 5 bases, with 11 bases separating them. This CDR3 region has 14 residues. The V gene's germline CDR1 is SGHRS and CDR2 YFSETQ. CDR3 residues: CASSLERGEYGYTF. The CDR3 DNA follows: TGCGCCAGCAGCTTGGAACGGGGGGAATATGGCTACACCTTC.

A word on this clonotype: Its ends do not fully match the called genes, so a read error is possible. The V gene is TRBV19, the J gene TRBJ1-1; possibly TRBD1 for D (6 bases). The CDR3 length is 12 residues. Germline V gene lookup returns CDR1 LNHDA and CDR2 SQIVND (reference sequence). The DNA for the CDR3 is TGTGCCAGTAGTATGTGGGGGGCTGAGGCTTTCTTT. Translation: CASSMWGAEAFF.

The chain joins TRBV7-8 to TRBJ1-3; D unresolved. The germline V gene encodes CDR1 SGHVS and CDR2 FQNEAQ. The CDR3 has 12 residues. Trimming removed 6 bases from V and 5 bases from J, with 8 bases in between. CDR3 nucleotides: TGTGCCAGCAGTTTGACGCGAAACACCATATATTTT. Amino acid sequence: CASSLTRNTIYF.

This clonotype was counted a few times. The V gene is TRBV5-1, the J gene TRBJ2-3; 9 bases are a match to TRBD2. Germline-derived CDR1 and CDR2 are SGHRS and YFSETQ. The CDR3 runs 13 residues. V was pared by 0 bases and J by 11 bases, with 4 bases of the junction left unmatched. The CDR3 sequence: CASSLDFSGGQYF. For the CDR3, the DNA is TGCGCCAGCAGCTTGGACTTTAGCGGGGGGCAGTATTTT.

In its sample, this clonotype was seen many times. This CDR3 reads CASAPAGPDTQYF. The CDR3 DNA is TGTGCCAGTGCTCCCGCGGGTCCAGATACGCAGTATTTT. V and J are TRBV19 and TRBJ2-3, with TRBD2 as a possible D gene (5 bases). The ends were cut back, 8 bases at V and 4 bases at J, with 13 bases in the middle. Germline lookup yields CDR1 LNHDA and CDR2 SQIVND (reference sequence). The CDR3 runs to 13 residues.

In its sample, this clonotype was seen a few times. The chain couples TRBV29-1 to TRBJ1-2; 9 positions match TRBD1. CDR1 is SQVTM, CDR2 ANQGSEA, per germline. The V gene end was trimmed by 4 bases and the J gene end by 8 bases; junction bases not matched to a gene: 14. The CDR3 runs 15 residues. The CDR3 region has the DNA TGCAGCGTTGCCCCTCACTTAAGGACAGGGGAGGGCTACACCTTC. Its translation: CSVAPHLRTGEGYTF.

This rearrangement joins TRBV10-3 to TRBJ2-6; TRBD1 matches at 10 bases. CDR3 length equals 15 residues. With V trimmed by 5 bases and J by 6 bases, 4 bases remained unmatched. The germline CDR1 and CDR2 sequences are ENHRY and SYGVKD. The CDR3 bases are TGTGCCATCAGTCCGGGACAGGGGAAGGCCAACGTCCTGACTTTC. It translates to CAISPGQGKANVLTF.

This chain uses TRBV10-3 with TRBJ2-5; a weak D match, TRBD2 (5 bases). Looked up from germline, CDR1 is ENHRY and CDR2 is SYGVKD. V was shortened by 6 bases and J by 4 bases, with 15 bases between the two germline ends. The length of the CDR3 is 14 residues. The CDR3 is CAIRGIIGGETQYF. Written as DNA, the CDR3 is TGTGCCATCAGGGGTATCATTGGAGGAGAGACCCAGTACTTC.